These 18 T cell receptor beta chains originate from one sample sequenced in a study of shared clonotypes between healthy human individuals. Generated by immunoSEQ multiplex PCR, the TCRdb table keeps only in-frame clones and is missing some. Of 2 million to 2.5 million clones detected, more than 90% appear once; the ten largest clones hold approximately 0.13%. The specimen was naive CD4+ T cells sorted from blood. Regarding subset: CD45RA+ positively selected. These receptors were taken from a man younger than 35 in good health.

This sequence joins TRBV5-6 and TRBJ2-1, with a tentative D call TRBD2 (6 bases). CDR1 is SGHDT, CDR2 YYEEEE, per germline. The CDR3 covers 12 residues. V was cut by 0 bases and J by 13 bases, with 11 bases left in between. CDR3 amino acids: CASSLVTSHQFF. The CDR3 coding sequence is TGTGCCAGCAGCTTGGTGACTAGTCACCAGTTCTTC.

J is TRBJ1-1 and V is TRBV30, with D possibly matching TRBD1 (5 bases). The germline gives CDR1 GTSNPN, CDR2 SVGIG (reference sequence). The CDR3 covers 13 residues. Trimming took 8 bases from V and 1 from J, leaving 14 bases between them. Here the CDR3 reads CARARAANTEAFF. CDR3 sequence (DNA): TGTGCCCGAGCCAGGGCAGCGAACACTGAAGCTTTCTTT. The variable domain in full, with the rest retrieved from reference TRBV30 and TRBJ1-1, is SQTIHQWPATLVQPVGSPLSLECTVEGTSNPNLYWYRQAAGRGLQLLFYSVGIGQISSEVPQNLSASRPQDRQFILSSKKLLLSDSGFYLCARARAANTEAFFGQGTRLTVV.

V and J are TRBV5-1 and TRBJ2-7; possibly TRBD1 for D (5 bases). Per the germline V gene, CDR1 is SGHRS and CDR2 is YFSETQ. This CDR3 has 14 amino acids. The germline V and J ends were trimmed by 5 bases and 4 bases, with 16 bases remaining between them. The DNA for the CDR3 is TGCGCCAGCAGTCGTGGGGCGACAATTTACGAGCAGTACTTC. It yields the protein CASSRGATIYEQYF.

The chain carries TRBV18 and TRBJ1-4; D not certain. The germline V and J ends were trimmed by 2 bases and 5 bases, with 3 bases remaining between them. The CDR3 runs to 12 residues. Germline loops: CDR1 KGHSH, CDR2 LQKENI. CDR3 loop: CASSPRNEKLFF. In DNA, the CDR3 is TGTGCCAGCTCACCAAGGAATGAAAAACTGTTTTTT.

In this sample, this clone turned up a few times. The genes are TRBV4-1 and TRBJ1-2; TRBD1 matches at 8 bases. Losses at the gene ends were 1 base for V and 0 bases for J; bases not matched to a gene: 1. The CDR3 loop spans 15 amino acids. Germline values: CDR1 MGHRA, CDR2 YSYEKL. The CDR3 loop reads CASSQGTGTNYGYTF. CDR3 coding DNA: TGCGCCAGCAGCCAAGGGACAGGGACTAACTATGGCTACACCTTC.

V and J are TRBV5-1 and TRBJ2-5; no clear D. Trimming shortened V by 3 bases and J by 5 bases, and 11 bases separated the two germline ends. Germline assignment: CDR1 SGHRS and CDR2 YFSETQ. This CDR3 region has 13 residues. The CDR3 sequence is CASSSGPRETQYF. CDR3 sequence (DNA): TGCGCCAGCAGCTCCGGGCCCCGGGAGACCCAGTACTTC.

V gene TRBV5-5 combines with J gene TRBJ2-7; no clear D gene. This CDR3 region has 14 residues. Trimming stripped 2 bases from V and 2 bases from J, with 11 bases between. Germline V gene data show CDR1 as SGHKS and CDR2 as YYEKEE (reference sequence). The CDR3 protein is CASSLVATTYEQYF. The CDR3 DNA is TGTGCCAGCAGCTTAGTGGCTACTACCTACGAGCAGTACTTC.

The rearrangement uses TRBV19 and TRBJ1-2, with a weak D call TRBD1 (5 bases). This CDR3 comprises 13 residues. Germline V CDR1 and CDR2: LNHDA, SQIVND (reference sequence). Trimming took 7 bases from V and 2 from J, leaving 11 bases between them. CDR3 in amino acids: CASTAGLNYGYTF. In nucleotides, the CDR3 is TGTGCCAGTACCGCAGGGTTGAACTATGGCTACACCTTC.

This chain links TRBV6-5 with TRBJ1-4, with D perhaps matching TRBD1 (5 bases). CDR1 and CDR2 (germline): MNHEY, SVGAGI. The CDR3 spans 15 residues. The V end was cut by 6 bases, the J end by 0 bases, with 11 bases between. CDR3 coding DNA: TGTGCCAGCAGCCGATCAGGGCCAACTAATGAAAAACTGTTTTTT. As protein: CASSRSGPTNEKLFF.

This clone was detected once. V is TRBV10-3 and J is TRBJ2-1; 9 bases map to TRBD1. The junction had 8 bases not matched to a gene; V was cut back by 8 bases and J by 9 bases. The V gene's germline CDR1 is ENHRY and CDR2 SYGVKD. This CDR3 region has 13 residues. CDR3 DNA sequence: TGTGCCATCGCTGAACAGGGGGCTGGTGAGCAGTTCTTC. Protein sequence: CAIAEQGAGEQFF.

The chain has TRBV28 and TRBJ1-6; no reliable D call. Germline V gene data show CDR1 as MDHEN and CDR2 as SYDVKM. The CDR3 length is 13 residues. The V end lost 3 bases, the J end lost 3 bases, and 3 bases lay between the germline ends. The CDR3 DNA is TGTGCCAGCAGTTTGGACTATAATTCACCCCTCCACTTT. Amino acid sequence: CASSLDYNSPLHF.

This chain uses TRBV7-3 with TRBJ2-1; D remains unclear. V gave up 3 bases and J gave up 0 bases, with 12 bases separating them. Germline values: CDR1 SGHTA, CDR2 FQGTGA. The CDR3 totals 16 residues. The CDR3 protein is CASSLGEPRSYNEQFF. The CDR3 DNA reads TGTGCCAGCAGCTTGGGCGAGCCTCGCTCCTACAATGAGCAGTTCTTC.

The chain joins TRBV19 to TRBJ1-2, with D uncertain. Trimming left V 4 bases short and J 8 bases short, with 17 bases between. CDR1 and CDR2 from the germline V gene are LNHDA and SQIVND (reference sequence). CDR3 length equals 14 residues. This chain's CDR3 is CASSTGPNLGGYTF. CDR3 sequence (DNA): TGTGCCAGTAGTACTGGACCCAACCTGGGGGGCTACACCTTC.

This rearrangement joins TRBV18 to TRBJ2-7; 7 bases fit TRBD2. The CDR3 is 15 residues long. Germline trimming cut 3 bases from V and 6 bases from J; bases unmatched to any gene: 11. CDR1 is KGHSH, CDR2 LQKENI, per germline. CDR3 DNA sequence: TGTGCCAGCTCACCTTCCCAGGGAGGGTTCGGCGAGCAGTACTTC. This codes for CASSPSQGGFGEQYF.

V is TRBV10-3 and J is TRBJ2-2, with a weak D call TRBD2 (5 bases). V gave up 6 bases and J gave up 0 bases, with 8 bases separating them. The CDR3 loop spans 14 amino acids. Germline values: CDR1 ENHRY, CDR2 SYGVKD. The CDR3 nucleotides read TGTGCCATCAGAAGCGGTACGAACACCGGGGAGCTGTTTTTT. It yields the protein CAIRSGTNTGELFF.

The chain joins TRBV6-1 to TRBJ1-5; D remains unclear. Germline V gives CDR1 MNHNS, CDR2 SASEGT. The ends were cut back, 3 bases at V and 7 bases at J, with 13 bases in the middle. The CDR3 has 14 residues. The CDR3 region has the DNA TGTGCCAGCAGTGACGGACCTTTACAACAGCCCCAGCATTTT. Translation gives CASSDGPLQQPQHF.

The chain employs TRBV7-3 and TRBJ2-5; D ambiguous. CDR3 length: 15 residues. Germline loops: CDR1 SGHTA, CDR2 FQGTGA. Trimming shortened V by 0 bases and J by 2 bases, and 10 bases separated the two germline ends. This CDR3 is CASSLTGRPQETQYF. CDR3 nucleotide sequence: TGTGCCAGCAGCTTAACGGGCAGACCGCAAGAGACCCAGTACTTC.

For the CDR3, the DNA is TGTGCCAGCAGTGAAGAGGGGTCGAACACTGAAGCTTTCTTT. As protein: CASSEEGSNTEAFF. The chain couples TRBV2 to TRBJ1-1, with D perhaps matching TRBD1 (5 bases). The length of the CDR3 is 14 residues. The germline V gene has CDR1 SNHLY and CDR2 FYNNEI. V gave up 1 base and J gave up 1 base, with 7 bases separating them.